The 25 T cell receptor beta chains given below trace back to one sample, sequenced in a study of blood T cell repertoires in COVID-19. The assay was immunoSEQ multiplex PCR, and TCRdb's table has in-frame clones only and misses some. The sample holds about 270,000 clones; approximately 92% are singletons and the top ten take around 2%. Specimen: PBMCs or T cells enriched from blood (not recorded which). Every receptor here comes from a woman younger than 35 who had recovered from COVID-19.

A remark on this clone: At the DNA level, this CDR3 is encoded by other sequences in the same sample as well. The rearrangement joins TRBV11-2 to TRBJ2-7; D uncertain. The CDR3 runs to 11 residues. V lost 3 bases and J lost 3, with 3 bases in between. Germline assignment: CDR1 SGHAT and CDR2 FQNNGV. As DNA, the CDR3 is TGTGCCAGCAGCTTCCACTACGAGCAGTACTTC. It codes for CASSFHYEQYF.

This chain connects TRBV24-1 to TRBJ2-2; a weak D match, TRBD2 (7 bases). CDR1 KGHDR and CDR2 SFDVKD come from the germline V gene. The V gene lost 5 bases and the J gene lost 3 bases, with 12 bases spanning the gap. The CDR3 has 15 amino acids. The CDR3 is CATSVGGRDTGELFF. CDR3 nucleotide sequence: TGTGCCACCAGTGTCGGGGGGCGAGACACCGGGGAGCTGTTTTTT.

The chain employs TRBV2 and TRBJ1-2, with 8 bases that match TRBD1. Germline loops: CDR1 SNHLY, CDR2 FYNNEI. J lost 0 bases, V lost 8 bases, and 8 bases had no gene match. The CDR3 runs 15 residues. The DNA of the CDR3 is TGTGCCAGCCCGGACAGGGACTACTCTAACTATGGCTACACCTTC. Amino acids: CASPDRDYSNYGYTF.

The chain links TRBV29-1 to TRBJ1-4; the D gene is possibly TRBD1 (5 bases). Trimming cost V 0 bases and J 8 bases, with 13 bases left between them. The CDR3 loop spans 14 amino acids. CDR1 SQVTM and CDR2 ANQGSEA come from the germline V gene. The CDR3 DNA follows: TGCAGCGTTGAAGATCACGGGGGACGGGAAAAACTGTTTTTT. Amino acids: CSVEDHGGREKLFF.

This clone came up once. The V gene is TRBV10-2, the J gene TRBJ2-3; D is unresolved. Germline CDR1 is WSHSY and CDR2 is SAAADI. This CDR3 region has 12 residues. Trimming pared 5 bases from V and 6 bases from J, leaving 9 bases between. This CDR3 is CASSLSRDTQYF. CDR3 DNA sequence: TGCGCCAGCAGTCTTAGCCGCGATACGCAGTATTTT.

V and J are TRBV30 and TRBJ2-3; 11 bases map to TRBD2. The CDR3 totals 14 residues. Germline V gene lookup returns CDR1 GTSNPN and CDR2 SVGIG (reference sequence). V shed 4 bases, J shed 3 bases, and the junction held 3 bases outside the gene matches. Here the CDR3 reads CAWTRLAGTDTQYF. CDR3 nucleotide sequence: TGTGCCTGGACGAGACTAGCGGGGACAGATACGCAGTATTTT.

The chain combines TRBV28 with TRBJ2-3; no definite D call. With 5 bases removed from V and 6 bases from J, the gap between germline ends came to 12 bases. CDR3 length: 13 amino acids. Germline V lookup: CDR1 MDHEN, CDR2 SYDVKM. The CDR3 nucleotides are TGTGCCAGCAGTCGACTTAGGCAGGATACGCAGTATTTT. Its protein product is CASSRLRQDTQYF.

The chain recombines TRBV11-2 with TRBJ2-1, with a tentative D call TRBD2 (6 bases). The V and J ends lost 5 bases and 5 bases respectively, with 16 bases between them. Germline V lookup: CDR1 SGHAT, CDR2 FQNNGV. This CDR3 has 15 residues. The CDR3 region has the DNA TGTGCCAGCAGCGCCACGACTAGTTCCCACAATGAGCAGTTCTTC. Translated, it gives CASSATTSSHNEQFF.

V and J are TRBV5-4 and TRBJ1-5, with 9 bases matching TRBD1. This CDR3 is built from 17 residues. V was clipped by 4 bases and J by 5 bases; unmatched bases: 13. Germline CDR1 and CDR2: SGHNT and YYREEE (reference sequence). The CDR3 is CASSQGGQGGPDQPQHF. The CDR3 DNA sequence: TGTGCCAGCAGCCAGGGGGGACAGGGAGGTCCAGATCAGCCCCAGCATTTT.

V is TRBV15 and J is TRBJ1-2, with no clear D. The CDR3 loop spans 17 amino acids. Germline CDR1 is LNHNV and CDR2 is YYDKDF (reference sequence). Trimming cost V 1 base and J 4 bases, with 19 bases left between them. CDR3 sequence (DNA): TGTGCCACCAGCAGAGCTCCTCGACGAGGACGGGGCTATGGCTACACCTTC. Its protein product is CATSRAPRRGRGYGYTF.

This rearrangement joins TRBV6-1 to TRBJ1-1; 8 nucleotides agree with TRBD1. This CDR3 contains 15 residues. V was pared by 0 bases and J by 11 bases, with 11 bases of the junction left unmatched. The germline gives CDR1 MNHNS, CDR2 SASEGT. The CDR3 DNA sequence: TGTGCCAGCAGTGAAGCTCTCTTATGGGACAGGCCCGCTTTCTTT. Translating it yields CASSEALLWDRPAFF.

About this clone: Other nucleotide sequences in the sample specify the same CDR3. DNA of the CDR3: TGTGCCAGCCGGGACAGGGGAGCTAACTATGGCTACACCTTC. Its translation: CASRDRGANYGYTF. The V and J genes are TRBV2 and TRBJ1-2, with TRBD1 identical over 10 bases. The CDR3 is 14 residues long. J was trimmed by 0 bases and V by 8 bases; bases with no gene match: 3. Per germline, CDR1 SNHLY and CDR2 FYNNEI.

The CDR3 protein is CASSAGTGGAEYYGYTF. The CDR3 region has the DNA TGTGCCAGCAGCGCAGGGACAGGGGGCGCGGAGTACTATGGCTACACCTTC. The chain recombines TRBV9 with TRBJ1-2; 12 bases align to TRBD1. This CDR3 spans 17 amino acids. Germline lookup yields CDR1 SGDLS and CDR2 YYNGEE. J was trimmed by 3 bases and V by 3 bases; bases with no gene match: 9.

The V gene is TRBV7-8, the J gene TRBJ1-3; D is ambiguous. The CDR3 extends over 14 amino acids. Germline V gene data show CDR1 as SGHVS and CDR2 as FQNEAQ. V lost 5 bases, J lost 3 bases, and 11 bases lay in between. The CDR3 is CASSPGGVGNTIYF. The CDR3 DNA follows: TGTGCCAGCAGCCCCGGTGGAGTTGGAAACACCATATATTTT.

As for this clone: The sample has other DNA sequences that encode this CDR3 too. V and J are TRBV18 and TRBJ1-5, with a weak D call TRBD1 (5 bases). Germline V gives CDR1 KGHSH, CDR2 LQKENI. CDR3 size: 14 residues. The V gene lost 3 bases and the J gene lost 1 base, with 7 bases spanning the gap. The CDR3 reads CASSPPGSNQPQHF. CDR3 in DNA: TGTGCCAGCTCACCCCCAGGGAGCAATCAGCCCCAGCATTTT.

The chain recombines TRBV5-1 with TRBJ2-1; 7 nucleotides line up with TRBD1. Trimming removed 4 bases from V and 0 bases from J; junction bases left unmatched: 10. Germline-derived CDR1 and CDR2 are SGHRS and YFSETQ. The CDR3 totals 17 residues. The CDR3 DNA is TGCGCCAGCAGCCCTCACAGGGGACCTATCTCCTACAATGAGCAGTTCTTC. Its translation: CASSPHRGPISYNEQFF.

The chain links TRBV18 to TRBJ2-2, with TRBD1 as a possible D gene (6 bases). Trimming took 1 base from V and 1 from J, leaving 10 bases between them. This CDR3 spans 16 amino acids. Germline V CDR1 and CDR2: KGHSH, LQKENI. CDR3 coding DNA: TGTGCCAGCTCACCACAGGCACAGGGGAACACCGGGGAGCTGTTTTTT. Encoded protein: CASSPQAQGNTGELFF.

This chain links TRBV5-1 with TRBJ2-2; D is perhaps TRBD2 (6 bases). CDR3 size: 15 residues. The V end was cut by 2 bases, the J end by 1 base, with 9 bases between. The germline gives CDR1 SGHRS, CDR2 YFSETQ. The CDR3 protein is CASSFNGGNTGELFF. The CDR3 nucleotides read TGCGCCAGCAGCTTTAACGGGGGGAACACCGGGGAGCTGTTTTTT.

The chain links TRBV30 to TRBJ1-6; tentatively, D is TRBD1 (5 bases). This CDR3 contains 12 residues. The ends were cut back, 5 bases at V and 14 bases at J, with 16 bases in the middle. CDR1 GTSNPN and CDR2 SVGIG come from the germline V gene (reference sequence). The CDR3: CAWQIQVDTLHF. The CDR3 region has the DNA TGTGCCTGGCAAATACAGGTCGACACCCTCCACTTT.

The chain employs TRBV7-9 and TRBJ1-1; TRBD1 might be the D (5 bases). The CDR3 contains 14 residues. Germline V CDR1 and CDR2: SEHNR, FQNEAQ (reference sequence). V lost 5 bases and J lost 2, with 12 bases in between. The CDR3 sequence: CASSDAGFNTEAFF. The CDR3 DNA follows: TGTGCCAGCAGCGACGCAGGGTTCAACACTGAAGCTTTCTTT.

This clone was observed a handful of times. This chain connects TRBV19 to TRBJ2-7; D perhaps matches TRBD2 (6 bases). Trimming pared 6 bases from V and 1 base from J, leaving 16 bases between. The CDR3 has 15 amino acids. CDR1 LNHDA and CDR2 SQIVND come from the germline V gene (reference sequence). The CDR3 region has the DNA TGTGCCAGTAGCAGCTCCGGAGGAGGGTCCTACGAGCAGTACTTC. Its protein is CASSSSGGGSYEQYF.

This rearrangement joins TRBV5-1 to TRBJ1-4, with TRBD1 identical over 7 bases. Trimming cost V 6 bases and J 0 bases; bases outside gene matches: 5. Per germline, CDR1 SGHRS and CDR2 YFSETQ. The CDR3 spans 15 residues. The CDR3 protein is CASKTGRSTNEKLFF. The CDR3 DNA reads as TGCGCCAGCAAGACAGGGAGATCAACTAATGAAAAACTGTTTTTT.

The gene calls are TRBV11-2 and TRBJ1-2, with D perhaps TRBD1 (6 bases). The germline V and J ends were trimmed by 0 bases and 4 bases, with 21 bases remaining between them. The germline CDR1 and CDR2 sequences are SGHAT and FQNNGV. CDR3 size: 18 residues. The CDR3 here is CASSLDSMGAANFYGYTF. In DNA form, the CDR3 reads TGTGCCAGCAGCTTAGATAGTATGGGGGCGGCGAACTTCTATGGCTACACCTTC.

The chain uses TRBV2 and TRBJ1-2; D is unresolved. Germline assignment: CDR1 SNHLY and CDR2 FYNNEI. V lost 8 bases and J 6 bases, leaving 16 bases between the germline ends. The CDR3 length is 13 residues. CDR3 protein: CASLSGGVDGYTF. Written as DNA, the CDR3 is TGTGCCAGCCTCTCCGGCGGAGTTGATGGCTACACCTTC. Using reference TRBV2 and TRBJ1-2 for the parts outside the CDR3, the full variable domain is EPEVTQTPSHQVTQMGQEVILRCVPISNHLYFYWYRQILGQKVEFLVSFYNNEISEKSEIFDDQFSVERPDGSNFTLKIRSTKLEDSAMYFCASLSGGVDGYTFGSGTRLTVV.

The chain uses TRBV29-1 and TRBJ1-3, with 7 bases matching TRBD1. Germline-derived CDR1 and CDR2 are SQVTM and ANQGSEA. This CDR3 spans 12 amino acids. The V and J ends lost 5 bases and 4 bases, in that order; junction bases with no gene match: 2. The CDR3 bases are TGCAGCGTTCGGGACAGCGGAAACACCATATATTTT. As protein: CSVRDSGNTIYF.